This T cell receptor (beta chain) was profiled in a study of low-dose radiotherapy and immunotherapy resistance in tumors. Looking at the study overall: In Cohort 2, 1 Gy per fraction was delivered every two weeks, for a total of 13 Gy over 26 weeks. The treatment that patients received was intravenous nivolumab 240 mg every two weeks plus ipilimumab 1 mg/kg every six weeks.

The time point: before trial treatment. Donors were treated with nivolumab, ipilimumab, aspirin, and low-dose cyclophosphamide and radiotherapy. Eligibility criteria specified advanced solid malignancies devoid of tumor-infiltrating lymphocytes. Covering alpha and beta chains, TRAV- and TRBV-specific primers were used for the first-strand cDNA. The authors amplified TCRs for about 20 PCR cycles with a constant-region primer and a V-primer adapter. One entry per CDR3 protein, called by TCRdb with MiXCR from the reads. The profile shows some 71,000 distinct CDR3 sequences, around 32% of them singletons. There are many counts of this clonotype. This receptor was taken from a female donor with ovarian cancer. The sample consisted of PBMCs, taken before treatment.

Written as DNA, the CDR3 is TGTGCCAGCAGCCCCGGAGTTAACTATGGCTACACCTTC. This codes for CASSPGVNYGYTF. The chain has TRBV11-3 and TRBJ1-2; no clear D gene. V was trimmed by 5 bases and J by 1 base, leaving 8 bases between them. CDR3 length equals 13 residues. Germline assignment: CDR1 SGHNT and CDR2 YENEEA.